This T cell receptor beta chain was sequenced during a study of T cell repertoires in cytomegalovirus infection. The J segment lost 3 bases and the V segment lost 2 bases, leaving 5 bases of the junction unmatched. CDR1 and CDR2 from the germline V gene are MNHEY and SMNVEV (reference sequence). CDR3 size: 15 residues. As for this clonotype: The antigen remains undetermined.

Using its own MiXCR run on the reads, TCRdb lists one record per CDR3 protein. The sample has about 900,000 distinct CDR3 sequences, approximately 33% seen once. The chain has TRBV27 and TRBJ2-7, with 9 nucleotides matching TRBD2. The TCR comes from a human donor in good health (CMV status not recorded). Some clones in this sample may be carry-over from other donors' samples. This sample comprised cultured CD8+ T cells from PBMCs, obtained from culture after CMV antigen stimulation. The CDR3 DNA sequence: TGTGCCAGCAGTTTAAGGGGCGGGGGGGTCTACGAGCAGTACGTC. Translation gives CASSLRGGGVYEQYV.